One and the same sample provided the 3 T cell receptor beta chains below, sequenced in a study of Ad26.COV2.S vaccination and SARS-CoV-2 variants. Treatment: 19 received Ad26.COV2.S at low or high dose, single or two shots; about five received placebo; per-sample allocation not given. Specimens were obtained on day 63 following the first vaccine or placebo injection. Produced via immunoSEQ multiplex PCR; TCRdb's table is partial and in-frame only. The data hold around 400,000 clones, with 75% to 95% observed a single time. Here the sequenced sample was peripheral blood, taken in a trial of Ad26.COV2.S vaccine versus placebo. Every receptor here comes from a person between 18 and 65 years old who received the Ad26.COV2.S COVID-19 vaccine or a placebo.

The J gene is TRBJ2-2, the V gene TRBV30, with D unresolved. V was clipped by 1 base and J by 5 bases, with 8 bases between them. Germline values: CDR1 GTSNPN, CDR2 SVGIG (reference sequence). This CDR3 spans 13 amino acids. For the CDR3, the DNA is TGTGCCTGGAGTGCTTGGCGTACCGGGGAGCTGTTTTTT. Its protein product is CAWSAWRTGELFF.

The chain joins TRBV5-8 to TRBJ1-1; D remains unclear. V was pared by 0 bases and J by 0 bases, with 9 bases between. Germline V gene sequence: CDR1 SGHTS, CDR2 YDEGEE. The CDR3 runs 15 residues. The CDR3 loop is CASSLELRLNTEAFF. DNA for the CDR3: TGTGCCAGCAGCTTGGAGTTACGGTTGAACACTGAAGCTTTCTTT.

The chain is built from TRBV28 and TRBJ2-7; D not certain. This CDR3 region has 15 residues. CDR1 and CDR2 (germline): MDHEN, SYDVKM. The germline V and J ends were trimmed by 3 bases and 1 base, with 13 bases remaining between them. The CDR3 coding sequence is TGTGCCAGCAGTTTCATCCGAAGCACGTCCTACGAGCAGTACTTC. Protein: CASSFIRSTSYEQYF.